This T cell receptor beta chain was sequenced during a study of blood T cell repertoires in COVID-19. Across the study: Whether acute or convalescent, the COVID-19 samples came from the United States, Italy and Spain. Sources were T cells, B-cell-depleted T cells, or PBMCs; the material itself was cDNA or gDNA.

In the authors' methods: How many nucleated cells were present was estimated from reference gene primer amplification. Clones were read by immunoSEQ multiplex PCR, and TCRdb kept only the in-frame ones, dropping some. From that table come the V and J calls and clone size; the DNA was used to work out D and trimming. The sample lists hundreds of thousands of clones; approximately 84% were seen once. The CDR3 runs to 16 residues. V dropped 6 bases and J dropped 0 bases, with 15 bases sitting between them. The V gene's germline CDR1 is KGHSH and CDR2 LQKENI. The origin of this receptor is a man aged 45-60 years with acute or convalescent COVID-19. Sequenced: peripheral blood. The chain joins TRBV18 to TRBJ1-5, with D hard to call. CDR3 in amino acids: CASSPTRMYSNQPQHF. The CDR3 DNA reads as TGTGCCAGCTCCCCTACCAGGATGTATAGCAATCAGCCCCAGCATTTT.